These T cell receptor beta chains were read from a single sample in a study of cytomegalovirus exposure and HLA in healthy donors. TCRdb's table, derived via immunoSEQ multiplex PCR, lists solely in-frame clones and lacks some. The table has some 150,000 clones, about 80% seen once; the top ten hold 1.4% to 1.5%. The sample taken for sequencing was PBMCs. Every receptor here comes from a man between 25 and 39 years old in good health and CMV-seropositive. CDR3s include the opening cysteine and the closing phenylalanine or tryptophan. Each record gives: J gene, D gene, V gene, CDR3 protein. D genes are given only for firm matches.

J gene: TRBJ2-7
D gene: -
V gene: TRBV18
CDR3 protein: CASSPRLQGIREQYF

J gene: TRBJ1-4
D gene: -
V gene: TRBV19
CDR3 protein: CASSTTGRRRGNEKLFF

J gene: TRBJ2-7
D gene: TRBD2
V gene: TRBV28
CDR3 protein: CASSHGGDLRGQYF

J gene: TRBJ2-7
D gene: -
V gene: TRBV7-9
CDR3 protein: CASSLDSGTYEQYF

J gene: TRBJ2-7
D gene: -
V gene: TRBV7-9
CDR3 protein: CSSSLEALEQYF

J gene: TRBJ2-3
D gene: TRBD2
V gene: TRBV2
CDR3 protein: CAFEGGATDTQYF

J gene: TRBJ1-2
D gene: TRBD1
V gene: TRBV5-1
CDR3 protein: CASSLRTGDGYTF

J gene: TRBJ2-3
D gene: TRBD2
V gene: TRBV28
CDR3 protein: CASKAGRTDTQYF

J gene: TRBJ1-5
D gene: -
V gene: TRBV21-1
CDR3 protein: CASSDVGGQPQHF

J gene: TRBJ2-1
D gene: -
V gene: TRBV11-2
CDR3 protein: CASSLDPQGSLYNEQFF

J gene: TRBJ1-3
D gene: TRBD1
V gene: TRBV11-3
CDR3 protein: CASSWTGAGNTIYF

J gene: TRBJ2-7
D gene: TRBD2
V gene: TRBV6-6
CDR3 protein: CASSSSGAENEQYF

J gene: TRBJ1-1
D gene: -
V gene: TRBV5-1
CDR3 protein: CASSLMGASDTEAFF

J gene: TRBJ2-1
D gene: -
V gene: TRBV18
CDR3 protein: CASSPKGENEQFF

J gene: TRBJ2-1
D gene: TRBD1
V gene: TRBV10-3
CDR3 protein: CAISDRDRVSNEQFF

J gene: TRBJ2-5
D gene: -
V gene: TRBV14
CDR3 protein: CASSPYTGGETQYF

J gene: TRBJ1-2
D gene: -
V gene: TRBV6-1
CDR3 protein: CASSDPGNRYGYTF

J gene: TRBJ2-2
D gene: -
V gene: TRBV5-6
CDR3 protein: CASSPISLKNTGELFF

J gene: TRBJ2-3
D gene: -
V gene: TRBV4-2
CDR3 protein: CASSQGSAFTDTQYF

J gene: TRBJ2-1
D gene: TRBD2
V gene: TRBV6-4
CDR3 protein: CASSVLAGQDNEQFF

J gene: TRBJ2-4
D gene: TRBD1
V gene: TRBV5-1
CDR3 protein: CASSLQGENIQYF

J gene: TRBJ2-5
D gene: TRBD2
V gene: TRBV19
CDR3 protein: CASSIRGGETQYF